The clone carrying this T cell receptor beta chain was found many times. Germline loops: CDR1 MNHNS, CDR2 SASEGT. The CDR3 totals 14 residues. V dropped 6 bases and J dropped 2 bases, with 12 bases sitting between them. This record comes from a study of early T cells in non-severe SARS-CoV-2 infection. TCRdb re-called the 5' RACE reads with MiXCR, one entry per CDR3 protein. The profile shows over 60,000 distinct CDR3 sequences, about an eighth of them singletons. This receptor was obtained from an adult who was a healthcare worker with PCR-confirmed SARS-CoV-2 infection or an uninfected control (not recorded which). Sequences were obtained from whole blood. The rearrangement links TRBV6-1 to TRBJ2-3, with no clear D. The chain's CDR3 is CASRGGWDTDTQYF. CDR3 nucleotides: TGTGCCAGCAGGGGCGGCTGGGACACAGATACGCAGTATTTT.